The 21 T cell receptor beta chains below were found in one sample sequenced in a study of memory CD4+ T cells and cytomegalovirus serostatus. Single viable CD3+CD4+CD8-CD45RO+ cells were sorted as the memory CD4+ T cells. TCRdb's table, derived via immunoSEQ multiplex PCR, lists solely in-frame clones and lacks some. The table records tens of thousands of clones, roughly four fifths of them present only once. Sequenced sample: memory CD4+ T cells from blood. The receptors were sampled from an adult in good health and CMV-seropositive.

V and J are TRBV7-2 and TRBJ1-5; perhaps TRBD1 as D (6 bases). Trimming removed 1 base at V and 5 bases at J, with 12 bases between. CDR1 is SGHTA, CDR2 FQGNSA, per germline. This CDR3 is built from 15 residues. As DNA, the CDR3 is TGTGCCAGCAGCTTAGACAGGGTAAACCATCAGCCCCAGCATTTT. It encodes CASSLDRVNHQPQHF. The complete variable domain, with remaining parts taken from reference TRBV7-2 and TRBJ1-5, reads GAGVSQSPSNKVTEKGKDVELRCDPISGHTALYWYRQSLGQGLEFLIYFQGNSAPDKSGLPSDRFSAERTGGSVSTLTIQRTQQEDSAVYLCASSLDRVNHQPQHFGDGTRLSIL.

This clone has more than one count but fewer than ten. The J gene is TRBJ2-3, the V gene TRBV19; TRBD2 matches 11 bases. The CDR3 totals 15 residues. Looked up from germline, CDR1 is LNHDA and CDR2 is SQIVND (reference sequence). Trimming took 5 bases from V and 6 from J; bases not matched to a gene: 7. CDR3 amino acids: CASSSGTSGSDTQYF. The CDR3 nucleotides are TGTGCCAGTAGTTCCGGGACTAGCGGATCGGATACGCAGTATTTT.

The chain combines TRBV14 with TRBJ2-3; no reliable D call. Germline CDR1 and CDR2: SGHDN and FVKESK. This CDR3 has 12 residues. The V gene lost 0 bases and the J gene lost 10 bases, with 8 bases spanning the gap. For the CDR3, the DNA is TGTGCCAGCAGCCAAGATGAAAACGCGCAGTATTTT. Amino acids: CASSQDENAQYF.

This chain links TRBV2 with TRBJ1-5; the match to TRBD1 covers 7 bases. Germline CDR1 reads SNHLY; CDR2 reads FYNNEI. The CDR3 spans 14 residues. V shed 8 bases and J 4 bases; nucleotides not matched to a gene: 8. CDR3 residues: CASSPGQINQPQHF. CDR3 nucleotides: TGTGCCAGCTCACCGGGACAGATTAATCAGCCCCAGCATTTT.

The chain joins TRBV5-4 to TRBJ1-6; TRBD1 is a possible D gene (5 bases). This CDR3 is built from 17 residues. Per germline, CDR1 SGHNT and CDR2 YYREEE (reference sequence). Trimming shortened V by 5 bases and J by 9 bases, and 24 bases separated the two germline ends. The CDR3 loop reads CASSDRDMGFGGSPLHF. DNA for the CDR3: TGTGCCAGCAGTGACAGAGATATGGGGTTCGGGGGTTCACCCCTCCACTTT.

The genes are TRBV4-2 and TRBJ2-7; 9 nucleotides agree with TRBD2. This CDR3 region has 17 residues. The trim removed 0 bases at V and 3 bases at J, leaving 9 bases unmatched. Per germline, CDR1 LGHNA and CDR2 YNFKEQ. The CDR3 DNA reads TGTGCCAGCAGCCAAGAGAATAGCGGGGGTTTTAACTACGAGCAGTACTTC. Its protein is CASSQENSGGFNYEQYF.

The chain uses TRBV11-2 and TRBJ2-1, with 14 bases aligning to TRBD2. J lost 3 bases, V lost 4 bases, and 5 bases had no gene match. Germline V gene lookup returns CDR1 SGHAT and CDR2 FQNNGV. This CDR3 comprises 17 residues. CDR3 amino acids: CASSSGTSGGIYNEQFF. The CDR3 nucleotides read TGTGCCAGCAGCTCGGGGACTAGCGGGGGCATCTACAATGAGCAGTTCTTC.

The chain uses TRBV2 and TRBJ1-2; D may be TRBD1 (5 bases). Germline CDR1 reads SNHLY; CDR2 reads FYNNEI. V was pared by 7 bases and J by 0 bases, with 12 bases between. CDR3 length equals 14 residues. DNA for the CDR3: TGTGCCAGCACAACCCGGGGCACTAACTATGGCTACACCTTC. As protein: CASTTRGTNYGYTF.

The chain is built from TRBV5-1 and TRBJ1-4, with no clear D. Germline assignment: CDR1 SGHRS and CDR2 YFSETQ. Trimming cost V 5 bases and J 7 bases, with 18 bases left between them. The CDR3 loop spans 15 amino acids. CDR3 in amino acids: CASRPKRAPAEKLFF. Written as DNA, the CDR3 is TGCGCCAGCAGACCCAAGAGGGCTCCGGCTGAAAAACTGTTTTTT.

By sample fraction, this clone is medium-sized. The rearrangement joins TRBV4-2 to TRBJ1-1, with unresolved D. Trimming took 6 bases from V and 4 from J, leaving 12 bases between them. The CDR3 spans 13 residues. The germline CDR1 and CDR2 sequences are LGHNA and YNFKEQ. The CDR3: CASSLIDRTEAFF. The CDR3 nucleotides are TGTGCCAGCAGTTTAATTGATCGCACTGAAGCTTTCTTT.

The V gene is TRBV2, the J gene TRBJ2-2; a possible D gene is TRBD1 (5 bases). V was pared by 6 bases and J by 7 bases, with 12 bases between. The germline V gene has CDR1 SNHLY and CDR2 FYNNEI. The CDR3 spans 13 residues. CDR3 protein: CASRGRRIGELFF. The CDR3 DNA is TGTGCCAGCAGGGGGCGCAGGATCGGGGAGCTGTTTTTT.

The chain couples TRBV5-1 to TRBJ2-3, with D perhaps TRBD2 (5 bases). Germline V gives CDR1 SGHRS, CDR2 YFSETQ. With 0 bases removed from V and 1 base from J, the gap between germline ends came to 9 bases. The CDR3 extends over 15 amino acids. The CDR3 DNA sequence: TGCGCCAGCAGCTTGGTGGTCGGGGGCACAGATACGCAGTATTTT. It translates to CASSLVVGGTDTQYF.

The chain links TRBV5-1 to TRBJ2-1; D is unresolved. The length of the CDR3 is 13 residues. Trimming took 0 bases from V and 4 from J, leaving 5 bases between them. Germline CDR1 is SGHRS and CDR2 is YFSETQ. The CDR3 sequence is CASSLGSYNEQFF. The CDR3 DNA reads as TGCGCCAGCAGCTTGGGGTCTTACAATGAGCAGTTCTTC. The full variable domain, completed using reference TRBV5-1 and TRBJ2-1, is KAGVTQTPRYLIKTRGQQVTLSCSPISGHRSVSWYQQTPGQGLQFLFEYFSETQRNKGNFPGRFSGRQFSNSRSEMNVSTLELGDSALYLCASSLGSYNEQFFGPGTRLTVL.

The chain joins TRBV10-3 to TRBJ1-2; weak D call: TRBD1 (6 bases). V lost 5 bases, J lost 4 bases, and 20 bases lay in between. This CDR3 is 16 amino acids long. Germline CDR1 ENHRY, CDR2 SYGVKD. The CDR3 coding sequence is TGTGCCATCAGTACAAGAGACAGGTGGGGTTTCTATGGCTACACCTTC. It specifies CAISTRDRWGFYGYTF.

In its sample, this clone ranks as medium-sized (0.01 to 0.1%). At the DNA level, this CDR3 is encoded by other sequences in the same sample as well. This chain joins TRBV7-6 and TRBJ2-7, with D perhaps TRBD1 or TRBD2 (5 bases each). Germline CDR1 SGHVS, CDR2 FNYEAQ. V lost 1 base and J lost 4, with 8 bases in between. The CDR3 sequence is 13 residues long. The CDR3 region is CASSLGGYYEQYF. The CDR3 nucleotides read TGTGCCAGCAGCTTAGGGGGGTATTACGAGCAGTACTTC.

This clone has a handful of counts. The chain employs TRBV6-5 and TRBJ2-5; D may be TRBD1 (5 bases). Germline CDR1 reads MNHEY; CDR2 reads SVGAGI. The CDR3 is 13 amino acids. Trimming removed 0 bases at V and 5 bases at J, with 7 bases between. CDR3 sequence: CASSYSGVETQYF. CDR3 coding DNA: TGTGCCAGCAGTTACTCAGGGGTGGAGACCCAGTACTTC.

The chain carries TRBV19 and TRBJ1-2; D possibly corresponds to TRBD1 (6 bases). This CDR3 has 14 residues. In germline, CDR1 is LNHDA, CDR2 SQIVND (reference sequence). V lost 0 bases and J 8 bases, leaving 13 bases between the germline ends. As DNA, the CDR3 is TGTGCCAGTAGTATAGATATGACAGGTGGAGGCTACACCTTC. It specifies CASSIDMTGGGYTF.

This chain uses TRBV4-1 with TRBJ2-6; the D is unclear. Trimming took 1 base from V and 2 from J, leaving 6 bases between them. The CDR3 is 15 residues long. Germline V gene data show CDR1 as MGHRA and CDR2 as YSYEKL. The CDR3 region has the DNA TGCGCCAGCAGCCAAGGAAGGACTGGGGCCAACGTCCTGACTTTC. This translates into CASSQGRTGANVLTF.

This clone occurred a few times. CDR3 bases: TGTGCCAGCAGCTTAGCCCAGGGCAGGAGTAGCGGCTACACCTTC. It specifies CASSLAQGRSSGYTF. The chain carries TRBV7-8 and TRBJ1-2, with D perhaps TRBD1 (5 bases). Germline values: CDR1 SGHVS, CDR2 FQNEAQ. CDR3 length: 15 residues. The ends were cut back, 0 bases at V and 8 bases at J, with 16 bases in the middle. The full variable domain, its missing parts supplied by reference TRBV7-8 and TRBJ1-2, is GAGVSQSPRYKVAKRGQDVALRCDPISGHVSLFWYQQALGQGPEFLTYFQNEAQLDKSGLPSDRFFAERPEGSVSTLKIQRTQQEDSAVYLCASSLAQGRSSGYTFGSGTRLTVV.

This clone has only one observation. The chain joins TRBV5-6 to TRBJ1-6, with a possible D match to TRBD1 (5 bases). The CDR3 is 15 residues long. Trimming shortened V by 0 bases and J by 7 bases, and 11 bases separated the two germline ends. Germline CDR1 and CDR2: SGHDT and YYEEEE. This CDR3 reads CASSLDTGGNSPLHF. The CDR3 bases are TGTGCCAGCAGCTTGGATACAGGCGGAAATTCACCCCTCCACTTT.

A few counts support this clone. DNA for the CDR3: TGTGCCAGTAGGATCGCTAACTATGGCTACACCTTC. Protein: CASRIANYGYTF. The genes are TRBV28 and TRBJ1-2; D gene unclear. V was pared by 9 bases and J by 0 bases, with 8 bases between. CDR1 is MDHEN, CDR2 SYDVKM, per germline. The length of the CDR3 is 12 residues.